This T cell receptor beta chain was captured by sequencing in a study of control samples from healthy donors and cancer patients. Clones were read by immunoSEQ multiplex PCR, and TCRdb kept only the in-frame ones, dropping some. The sample shows around 120,000 clones, 93% of them seen only once. Looked up from germline, CDR1 is SNHLY and CDR2 is FYNNEI. J lost 3 bases, V lost 6 bases, and 6 bases had no gene match. The CDR3 consists of 14 residues. Sequencing was done on a sample of PBMCs. The V gene is TRBV2, the J gene TRBJ2-7; 9 bases map to TRBD1. The source is a man aged 50 to 60 with head and neck cancer. In DNA form, the CDR3 reads TGTGCCAGCAGAACACAGGGGGCAGGCTACGAGCAGTACTTC. Translating gives CASRTQGAGYEQYF.